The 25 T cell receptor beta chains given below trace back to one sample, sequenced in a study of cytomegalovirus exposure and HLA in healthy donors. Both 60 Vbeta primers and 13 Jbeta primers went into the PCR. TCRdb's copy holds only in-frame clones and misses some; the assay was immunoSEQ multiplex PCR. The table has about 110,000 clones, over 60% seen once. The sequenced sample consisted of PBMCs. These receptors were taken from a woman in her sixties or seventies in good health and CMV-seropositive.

This chain's CDR3 is CASRKAGQTYTDTQYF. CDR3 in DNA: TGTGCCAGCAGAAAAGCGGGCCAGACTTACACAGATACGCAGTATTTT. The chain couples TRBV28 to TRBJ2-3, with a tentative D call TRBD2 (6 bases). CDR1 MDHEN and CDR2 SYDVKM come from the germline V gene. The CDR3 loop spans 16 amino acids. Trimming took 6 bases from V and 2 from J, leaving 18 bases between them.

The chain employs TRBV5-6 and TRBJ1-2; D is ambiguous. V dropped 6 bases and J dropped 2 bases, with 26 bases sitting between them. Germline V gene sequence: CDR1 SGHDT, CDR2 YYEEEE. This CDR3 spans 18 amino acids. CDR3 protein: CASTDGRRRANSNYGYTF. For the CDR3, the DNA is TGTGCCAGCACCGATGGTAGGAGGAGGGCAAATAGCAACTATGGCTACACCTTC.

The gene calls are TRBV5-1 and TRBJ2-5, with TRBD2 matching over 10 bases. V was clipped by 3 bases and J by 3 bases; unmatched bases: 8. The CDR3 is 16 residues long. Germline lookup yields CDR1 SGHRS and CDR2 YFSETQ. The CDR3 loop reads CASSSPGLAPKETQYF. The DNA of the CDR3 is TGCGCCAGCAGCTCACCGGGACTAGCGCCCAAAGAGACCCAGTACTTC.

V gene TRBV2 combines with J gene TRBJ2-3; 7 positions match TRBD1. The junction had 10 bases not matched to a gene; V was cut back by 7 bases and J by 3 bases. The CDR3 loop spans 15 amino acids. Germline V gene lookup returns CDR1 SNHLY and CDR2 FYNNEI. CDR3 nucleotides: TGTGCCAGCATTCGACTTGACAGGGAGACAGATACGCAGTATTTT. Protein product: CASIRLDRETDTQYF.

CDR3: CASRTGGVVTGELFF. CDR3 bases: TGTGCCAGCCGGACAGGGGGAGTTGTTACCGGGGAGCTGTTTTTT. V gene TRBV2 combines with J gene TRBJ2-2, with 10 bases lining up with TRBD1. CDR3 length equals 15 residues. Germline-derived CDR1 and CDR2 are SNHLY and FYNNEI. V shed 8 bases, J shed 5 bases, and the junction held 8 bases outside the gene matches.

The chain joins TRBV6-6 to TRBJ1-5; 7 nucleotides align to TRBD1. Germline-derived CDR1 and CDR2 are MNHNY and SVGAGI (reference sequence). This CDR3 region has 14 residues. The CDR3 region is CAIRGTVGSQPQHF. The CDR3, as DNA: TGTGCGATAAGAGGGACAGTAGGTAGTCAGCCCCAGCATTTT.

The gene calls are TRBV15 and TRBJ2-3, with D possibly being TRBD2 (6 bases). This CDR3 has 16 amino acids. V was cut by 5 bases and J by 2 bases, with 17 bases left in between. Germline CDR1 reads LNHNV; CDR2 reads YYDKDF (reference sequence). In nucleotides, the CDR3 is TGTGCCACCAGCGGTGGGGACTCCTGGCTCACAGATACGCAGTATTTT. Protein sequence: CATSGGDSWLTDTQYF.

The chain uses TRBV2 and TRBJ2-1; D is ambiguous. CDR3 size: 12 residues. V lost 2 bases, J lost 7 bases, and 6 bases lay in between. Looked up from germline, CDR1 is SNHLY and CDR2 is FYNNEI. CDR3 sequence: CASSEPTNEQFF. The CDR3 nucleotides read TGTGCCAGCAGTGAACCTACGAATGAGCAGTTCTTC.

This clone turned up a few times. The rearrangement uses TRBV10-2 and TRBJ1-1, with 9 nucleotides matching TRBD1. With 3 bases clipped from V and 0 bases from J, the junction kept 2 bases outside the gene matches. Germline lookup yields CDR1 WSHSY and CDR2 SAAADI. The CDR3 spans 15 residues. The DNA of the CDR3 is TGCGCCAGCAGTGATAACAGGGGGCTGAACACTGAAGCTTTCTTT. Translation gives CASSDNRGLNTEAFF.

The CDR3 DNA reads as TGTGCCAGTAGTTCCCCTAGACAGGGGGTGGATGAAGCTTTCTTT. As protein: CASSSPRQGVDEAFF. The chain has TRBV19 and TRBJ1-1, with TRBD1 matching 9 bases. CDR1 and CDR2 (germline): LNHDA, SQIVND (reference sequence). The CDR3 is 15 amino acids. J gave up 7 bases and V 5 bases, and 11 bases lay outside the gene matches.

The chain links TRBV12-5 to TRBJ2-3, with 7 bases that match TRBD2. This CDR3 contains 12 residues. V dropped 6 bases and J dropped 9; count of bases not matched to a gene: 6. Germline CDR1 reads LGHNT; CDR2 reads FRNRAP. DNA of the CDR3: TGTGCTAGTGGGGGGGAGGGCCCAACGCAGTATTTT. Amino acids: CASGGEGPTQYF.

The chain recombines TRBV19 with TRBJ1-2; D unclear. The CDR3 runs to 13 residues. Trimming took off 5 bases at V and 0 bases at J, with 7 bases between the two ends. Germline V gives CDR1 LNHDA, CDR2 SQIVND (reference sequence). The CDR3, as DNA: TGTGCCAGTAGTCAGACACCTAACTATGGCTACACCTTC. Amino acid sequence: CASSQTPNYGYTF.

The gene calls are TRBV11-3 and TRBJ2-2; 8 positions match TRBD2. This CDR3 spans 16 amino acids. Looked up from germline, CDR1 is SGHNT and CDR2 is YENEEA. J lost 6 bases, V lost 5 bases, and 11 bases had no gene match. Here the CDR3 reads CASSLSLAGPAGELFF. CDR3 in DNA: TGTGCCAGCAGCCTCAGTCTAGCGGGTCCGGCCGGGGAGCTGTTTTTT. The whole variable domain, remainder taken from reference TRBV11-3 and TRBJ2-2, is EAGVVQSPRYKIIEKKQPVAFWCNPISGHNTLYWYLQNLGQGPELLIRYENEEAVDDSQLPKDRFSAERLKGVDSTLKIQPAELGDSAVYLCASSLSLAGPAGELFFGEGSRLTVL.

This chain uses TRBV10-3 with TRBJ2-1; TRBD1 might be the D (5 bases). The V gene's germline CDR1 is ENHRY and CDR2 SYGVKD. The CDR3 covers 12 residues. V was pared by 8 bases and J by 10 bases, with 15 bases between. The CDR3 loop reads CAIRASRQEQFF. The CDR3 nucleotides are TGTGCCATCCGGGCTAGTCGACAGGAGCAGTTCTTC.

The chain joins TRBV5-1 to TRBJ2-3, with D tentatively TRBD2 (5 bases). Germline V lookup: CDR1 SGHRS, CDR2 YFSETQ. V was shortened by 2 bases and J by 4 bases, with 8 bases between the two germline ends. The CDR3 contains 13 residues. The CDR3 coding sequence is TGCGCCAGCAGCTTAGCGGTTCCAGATACGCAGTATTTT. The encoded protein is CASSLAVPDTQYF.

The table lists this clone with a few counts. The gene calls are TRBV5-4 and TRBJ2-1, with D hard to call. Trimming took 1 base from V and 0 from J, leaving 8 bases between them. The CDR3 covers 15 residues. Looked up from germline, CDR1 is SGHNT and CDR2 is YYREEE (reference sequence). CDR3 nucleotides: TGTGCCAGCAGCTTGTTTGGCTTCTCCTACAATGAGCAGTTCTTC. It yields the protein CASSLFGFSYNEQFF.

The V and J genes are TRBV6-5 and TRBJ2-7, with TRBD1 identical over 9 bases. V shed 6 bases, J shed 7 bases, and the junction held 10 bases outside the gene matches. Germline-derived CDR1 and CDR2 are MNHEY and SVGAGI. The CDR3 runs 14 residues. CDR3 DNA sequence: TGTGCCAGCAGGTGGGGACAGGGTGCATTGGAGCAGTACTTC. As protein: CASRWGQGALEQYF.

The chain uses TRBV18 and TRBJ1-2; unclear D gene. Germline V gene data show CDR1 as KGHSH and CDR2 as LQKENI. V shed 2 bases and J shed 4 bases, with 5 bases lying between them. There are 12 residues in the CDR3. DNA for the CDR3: TGTGCCAGCTCACCAGAGGGCTATGGCTACACCTTC. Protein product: CASSPEGYGYTF.

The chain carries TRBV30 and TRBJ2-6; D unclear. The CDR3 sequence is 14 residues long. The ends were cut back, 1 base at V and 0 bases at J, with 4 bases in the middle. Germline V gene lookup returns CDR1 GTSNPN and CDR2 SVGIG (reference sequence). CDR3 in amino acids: CAWSANSGANVLTF. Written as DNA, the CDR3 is TGTGCCTGGAGTGCAAACTCTGGGGCCAACGTCCTGACTTTC.

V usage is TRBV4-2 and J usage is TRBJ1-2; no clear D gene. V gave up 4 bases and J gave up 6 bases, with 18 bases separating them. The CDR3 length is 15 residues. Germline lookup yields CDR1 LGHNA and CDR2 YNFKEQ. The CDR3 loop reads CASSRGSDVSDGYTF. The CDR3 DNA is TGTGCCAGCAGCCGCGGGTCCGATGTGTCGGATGGCTACACCTTC.

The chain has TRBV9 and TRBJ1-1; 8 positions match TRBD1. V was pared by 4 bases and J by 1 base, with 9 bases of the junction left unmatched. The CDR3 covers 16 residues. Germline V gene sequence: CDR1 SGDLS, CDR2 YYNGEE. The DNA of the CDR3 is TGTGCCAGCAGCCGCGCAGGGGGCGGCAAGAACACTGAAGCTTTCTTT. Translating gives CASSRAGGGKNTEAFF.

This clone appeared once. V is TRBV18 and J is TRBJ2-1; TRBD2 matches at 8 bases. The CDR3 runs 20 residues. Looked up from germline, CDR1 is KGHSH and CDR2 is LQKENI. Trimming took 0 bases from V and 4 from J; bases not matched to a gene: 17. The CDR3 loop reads CASSPPTWAAGGRRYNEQFF. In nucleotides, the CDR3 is TGTGCCAGCTCACCACCTACATGGGCAGCGGGCGGGAGGCGATACAATGAGCAGTTCTTC.

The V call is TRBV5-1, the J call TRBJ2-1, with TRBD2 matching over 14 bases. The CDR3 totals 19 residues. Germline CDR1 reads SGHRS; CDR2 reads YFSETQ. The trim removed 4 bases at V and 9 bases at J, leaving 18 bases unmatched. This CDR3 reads CASSPVPGLAGVAAGEQFF. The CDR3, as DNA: TGCGCCAGCAGCCCCGTCCCGGGACTAGCGGGAGTGGCGGCCGGTGAGCAGTTCTTC.

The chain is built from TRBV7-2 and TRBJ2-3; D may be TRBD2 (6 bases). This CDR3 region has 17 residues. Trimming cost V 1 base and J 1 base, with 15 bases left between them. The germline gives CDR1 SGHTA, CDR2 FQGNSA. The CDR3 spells CASSLGVDSGGTDTQYF. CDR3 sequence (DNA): TGTGCCAGCAGCTTAGGCGTGGATAGCGGAGGCACAGATACGCAGTATTTT.

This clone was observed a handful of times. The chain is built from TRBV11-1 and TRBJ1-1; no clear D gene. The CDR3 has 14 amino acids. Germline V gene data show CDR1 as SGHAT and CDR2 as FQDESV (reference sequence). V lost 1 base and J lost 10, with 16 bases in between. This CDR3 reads CASSLVDPNGGAFF. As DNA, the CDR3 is TGTGCCAGCAGCTTAGTTGACCCGAACGGAGGAGCTTTCTTT. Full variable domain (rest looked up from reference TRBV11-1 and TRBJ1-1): EAEVAQSPRYKITEKSQAVAFWCDPISGHATLYWYRQILGQGPELLVQFQDESVVDDSQLPKDRFSAERLKGVDSTLKIQPAELGDSAMYLCASSLVDPNGGAFFGQGTRLTVV.